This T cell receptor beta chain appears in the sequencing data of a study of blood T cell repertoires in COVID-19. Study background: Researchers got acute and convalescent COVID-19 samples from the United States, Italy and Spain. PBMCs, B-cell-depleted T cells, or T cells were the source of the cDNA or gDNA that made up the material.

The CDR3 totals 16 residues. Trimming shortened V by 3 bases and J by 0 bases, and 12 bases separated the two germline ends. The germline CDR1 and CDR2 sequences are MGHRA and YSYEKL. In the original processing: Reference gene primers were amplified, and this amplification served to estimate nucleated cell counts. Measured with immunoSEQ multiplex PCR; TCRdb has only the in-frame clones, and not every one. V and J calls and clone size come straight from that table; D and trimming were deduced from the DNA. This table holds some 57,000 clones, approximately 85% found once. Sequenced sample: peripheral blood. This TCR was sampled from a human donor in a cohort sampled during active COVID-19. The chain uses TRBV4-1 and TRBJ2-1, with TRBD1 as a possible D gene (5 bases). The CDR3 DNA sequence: TGCGCCAGCAGCCAGGCGACAGAGAACTCCTACAATGAGCAGTTCTTC. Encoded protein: CASSQATENSYNEQFF.